This T cell receptor (beta chain) was profiled in a study of post-analysis software for immune sequencing data. Study in general: Relapsing-remitting, secondary progressive and progressive-relapsing multiple sclerosis courses were included. Study-level findings and limits: Strong same-batch co-clustering of samples appeared with F measure clustering. With TRBV5-6, TRBV5-1 and TRBV20-1 included, 4 to 6 TRBV segments were more frequent in patients than in controls. Versus controls, multiple sclerosis patients showed significantly lower diversity (normalized Chao1).

Details on this clonotype: The antigen remains unidentified.

Unique molecular identifiers featured in each of the TCR beta cDNA libraries. With about 0.95 to 11 million T cells as the source, roughly 500,000 cDNA molecules resulted. A single record per CDR3 protein comes from TCRdb applying MiXCR to the PCR reads. The data contain hundreds of thousands of distinct CDR3 sequences, roughly 50% of them seen just once; the ten biggest clones take up roughly 4.4%. V was trimmed by 8 bases and J by 2 bases, leaving 19 bases between them. Germline V gives CDR1 DFQATT, CDR2 SNEGSKA (reference sequence). The CDR3 totals 14 residues. The sequence derives from a girl aged 10 to 17 with multiple sclerosis. The chain combines TRBV20-1 with TRBJ2-7, with a tentative D call TRBD2 (5 bases). Sequenced input: blood. CDR3 region: CSTVVRGQAYEQYF. In DNA, the CDR3 is TGCAGTACGGTAGTTCGGGGTCAAGCCTACGAGCAGTACTTC.